The clone carrying this T cell receptor (beta chain) was counted many times. Its target is not known. 5'RACE template switching produced TCR cDNA carrying a universal primer site and UMIs. TCRdb processed the 5' RACE reads anew with MiXCR; each CDR3 protein has one entry. Of 200,000 to 300,000 distinct CDR3 sequences in the sample, under 15% are singletons; the top ten hold roughly 0.5%. This sample stems from a study of T cells after yellow fever vaccination. Study summary: SMART-Seq v4 Ultra Low Input prepared the low-cell-number fractions.

Study observations and caveats: Booster samples showed a return of most primary-vaccination clones (about 96% CD4, approximately 88% CD8).

This TCR derives from a man aged 25 to 40 who received the YFV17D yellow fever vaccine. The input for sequencing was CD4+ T cells sorted from PBMCs, taken 45 days after the yellow fever booster vaccination.

Here the CDR3 DNA reads TGTGCCAGCAGCTTGGGGCCAGCAACTAATGAAAAACTGTTTTTT. Translating gives CASSLGPATNEKLFF. The rearrangement joins TRBV5-5 to TRBJ1-4; D uncertain. In germline, CDR1 is SGHKS, CDR2 YYEKEE (reference sequence). Trimming pared 0 bases from V and 0 bases from J, leaving 6 bases between. The length of the CDR3 is 15 residues. The full variable domain, completed using reference TRBV5-5 and TRBJ1-4, is DAGVTQSPTHLIKTRGQQVTLRCSPISGHKSVSWYQQVLGQGPQFIFQYYEKEERGRGNFPDRFSARQFPNYSSELNVNALLLGDSALYLCASSLGPATNEKLFFGSGTQLSVL.